Listed here are 24 T cell receptor beta chains from one sample, sequenced in a study of blood T cell repertoires in COVID-19. This table comes from immunoSEQ multiplex PCR, and its TCRdb copy is limited to in-frame clones, with some not included. The repertoire holds some 290,000 clones, roughly 90% seen once, with 11% in the top ten. The sequencing sample was made of peripheral blood. These receptors came from a woman aged 25 to 45 with COVID-19, enrolled during active disease.

The gene calls are TRBV6-5 and TRBJ2-2; 7 bases are shared with TRBD1. The CDR3 extends over 14 amino acids. Germline V CDR1 and CDR2: MNHEY, SVGAGI. The V gene end was trimmed by 5 bases and the J gene end by 7 bases; junction bases not matched to a gene: 7. The CDR3 DNA follows: TGTGCCAGCAGTCGACAGGGATGGGGCGGGGAGCTGTTTTTT. Its protein product is CASSRQGWGGELFF.

V and J are TRBV5-1 and TRBJ1-1, with TRBD1 matching over 7 bases. The V segment lost 2 bases and the J segment 3 bases; nucleotides outside the gene matches: 7. CDR3 length: 15 residues. The germline V gene encodes CDR1 SGHRS and CDR2 YFSETQ. The CDR3 DNA reads as TGCGCCAGCAGCTTTGACCGAACAGGGGACACTGAAGCTTTCTTT. This codes for CASSFDRTGDTEAFF. The full variable domain, its missing parts supplied by reference TRBV5-1 and TRBJ1-1, is KAGVTQTPRYLIKTRGQQVTLSCSPISGHRSVSWYQQTPGQGLQFLFEYFSETQRNKGNFPGRFSGRQFSNSRSEMNVSTLELGDSALYLCASSFDRTGDTEAFFGQGTRLTVV.

This chain links TRBV7-2 with TRBJ2-1; perhaps TRBD2 as D (6 bases). This CDR3 comprises 15 residues. The germline CDR1 and CDR2 sequences are SGHTA and FQGNSA. With 5 bases removed from V and 6 bases from J, the gap between germline ends came to 17 bases. DNA for the CDR3: TGTGCCAGCAGCCGCTTGGGGGGTCGGGCCAATGAGCAGTTCTTC. Protein product: CASSRLGGRANEQFF.

The rearrangement links TRBV27 to TRBJ1-2; no reliable D call. CDR3 length: 15 amino acids. Germline V gives CDR1 MNHEY, CDR2 SMNVEV (reference sequence). Between the trimmed V and J ends, which lost 0 bases and 0 bases, there was a span of 8 bases. The CDR3 coding sequence is TGTGCCAGCAGTTTATCCTGGACTGCTAACTATGGCTACACCTTC. This sequence encodes CASSLSWTANYGYTF.

The chain couples TRBV24-1 to TRBJ1-2; TRBD1 agrees at 9 bases. Germline assignment: CDR1 KGHDR and CDR2 SFDVKD. The CDR3 consists of 16 residues. The trim removed 5 bases at V and 5 bases at J, leaving 11 bases unmatched. In nucleotides, the CDR3 is TGTGCCACCAGTGTGGGGTTAGGGACAGGGATTTATGGCTACACCTTC. Its protein is CATSVGLGTGIYGYTF.

V gene TRBV7-9 combines with J gene TRBJ1-2; 12 nucleotides agree with TRBD1. Germline V gives CDR1 SEHNR, CDR2 FQNEAQ (reference sequence). V shed 0 bases and J 4 bases; nucleotides not matched to a gene: 9. CDR3 length: 18 residues. CDR3 region: CASSLAPGQGAPSYGYTF. The DNA of the CDR3 is TGTGCCAGCAGCTTAGCGCCGGGACAGGGGGCGCCAAGCTATGGCTACACCTTC.

The chain combines TRBV6-5 with TRBJ1-3; D not certain. Germline assignment: CDR1 MNHEY and CDR2 SVGAGI. The CDR3 is 15 amino acids. Between the trimmed V and J ends, which lost 7 bases and 0 bases, there was a span of 13 bases. In DNA, the CDR3 is TGTGCCAGCACCCACAGAAGCTACTCTGGAAACACCATATATTTT. Translated: CASTHRSYSGNTIYF.

The chain combines TRBV4-1 with TRBJ1-5; weak D call: TRBD1 (5 bases). Trimming shortened V by 4 bases and J by 6 bases, and 10 bases separated the two germline ends. The CDR3 is made up of 13 amino acids. Germline CDR1 is MGHRA and CDR2 is YSYEKL. The CDR3 coding sequence is TGCGCCAGCAGCCTCCCTGGGGCTCAGCCCCAGCATTTT. The encoded protein is CASSLPGAQPQHF.

The J gene is TRBJ2-7, the V gene TRBV6-2 or TRBV6-3; TRBD1 aligns across 12 bases. This CDR3 is built from 17 residues. Germline-derived CDR1 and CDR2 are MNHEY and SVGEGT. V was clipped by 3 bases and J by 5 bases; unmatched bases: 11. This CDR3 is CASSYNRDRGHQDEQYF. CDR3 sequence (DNA): TGTGCCAGCAGTTATAACCGGGACAGGGGGCATCAGGACGAGCAGTACTTC.

This clone was picked up one time. J is TRBJ2-5 and V is TRBV4-1; maybe TRBD1 (6 bases). The CDR3 runs to 13 residues. CDR1 is MGHRA, CDR2 YSYEKL, per germline. V lost 4 bases to trimming and J lost 3 bases, with 9 bases between them. In DNA form, the CDR3 reads TGCGCCAGCAGCCGCCGGACAGAAGAGACCCAGTACTTC. Protein: CASSRRTEETQYF.

This clone was detected once. The chain links TRBV28 to TRBJ2-5; TRBD2 matches at 12 bases. The CDR3 sequence is 15 residues long. Germline CDR1 is MDHEN and CDR2 is SYDVKM. Unmatched junction bases numbered 9, after V lost 8 bases and J lost 5 bases. The CDR3 sequence is CASALAGGSGETQYF. The CDR3 nucleotides read TGTGCCAGCGCCCTAGCGGGGGGGAGTGGGGAGACCCAGTACTTC.

The table lists this clone with a few counts. The chain employs TRBV5-4 and TRBJ2-7; D possibly corresponds to TRBD1 (6 bases). Germline values: CDR1 SGHNT, CDR2 YYREEE (reference sequence). Trimming removed 4 bases from V and 10 bases from J, with 15 bases in between. This CDR3 spans 12 amino acids. The CDR3 nucleotides are TGTGCCAGCAGCGCCCCCAGGGGACCCCAGTACTTC. This translates into CASSAPRGPQYF.

The rearrangement joins TRBV7-7 to TRBJ1-3, with TRBD1 as a possible D gene (6 bases). The CDR3 covers 19 residues. Trimming cost V 7 bases and J 0 bases, with 25 bases left between them. CDR1 and CDR2 (germline): SSHAT, FNYEAQ (reference sequence). The DNA of the CDR3 is TGTGCCAGCAACTCGTCACAGGGACCCCCGAAGCTCTCTGGAAACACCATATATTTT. Residues: CASNSSQGPPKLSGNTIYF.

The CDR3 region has the DNA TGTGCCAGCAGCTTAAACGTGGGGAGAATTCAGTACTTC. It specifies CASSLNVGRIQYF. This chain connects TRBV5-4 to TRBJ2-4; a weak D match, TRBD2 (5 bases). The CDR3 totals 13 residues. Germline V CDR1 and CDR2: SGHNT, YYREEE (reference sequence). Between the trimmed V and J ends, which lost 2 bases and 10 bases, there was a span of 13 bases.

This chain joins TRBV21-1 and TRBJ2-7; the table's D call TRBD2 went unverified against the DNA. TRBV21-1 is deemed a pseudogene. CDR3 length equals 19 residues. CDR3 sequence: CASSKTPSGGPLSSNEQYF. In DNA form, the CDR3 reads TGTGCCAGCAGCAAAACCCCTAGCGGGGGGCCACTCTCGTCTAACGAGCAGTACTTC.

The V gene is TRBV27, the J gene TRBJ1-2; perhaps TRBD1 as D (5 bases). CDR1 is MNHEY, CDR2 SMNVEV, per germline (reference sequence). Trimming removed 2 bases at V and 5 bases at J, with 21 bases between. The CDR3 has 17 amino acids. The CDR3 loop is CASSLEANPLGGYGYTF. The CDR3, as DNA: TGTGCCAGCAGTTTAGAAGCAAATCCGCTTGGGGGGTATGGCTACACCTTC.

The chain is built from TRBV3-1 (or the pseudogene TRBV3-2) and TRBJ2-1; 8 nucleotides match TRBD2. The CDR3 spans 19 residues. Per germline, CDR1 LGHDT and CDR2 YNNKEL (reference sequence). The V and J ends lost 0 bases and 0 bases, in that order; junction bases with no gene match: 10. Written as DNA, the CDR3 is TGTGCCAGCAGCCAAGAGACACTAGCGGCCTCCTCCTCCTACAATGAGCAGTTCTTC. Its protein is CASSQETLAASSSYNEQFF.

V gene TRBV7-9 combines with J gene TRBJ1-5, with 7 bases fitting TRBD1. Germline lookup yields CDR1 SEHNR and CDR2 FQNEAQ (reference sequence). V was clipped by 1 base and J by 1 base; unmatched bases: 4. This CDR3 has 16 residues. This CDR3 reads CASSLGPGQSNQPQHF. The CDR3 region has the DNA TGTGCCAGCAGCTTAGGACCGGGACAGAGCAATCAGCCCCAGCATTTT.

This clone occurred a few times. This sequence joins TRBV3-1 (or the pseudogene TRBV3-2) and TRBJ2-7; 11 bases line up with TRBD1. The germline gives CDR1 LGHDT, CDR2 YNNKEL (reference sequence). V was pared by 1 base and J by 6 bases, with 2 bases of the junction left unmatched. The CDR3 consists of 14 residues. DNA for the CDR3: TGTGCCAGCAGCCAAGTAGGGACAGGGGGCGAGCAGTACTTC. Amino acid sequence: CASSQVGTGGEQYF.

This clone was detected once. This chain joins TRBV7-2 and TRBJ1-5, with TRBD1 as a possible D gene (5 bases). Trimming pared 1 base from V and 2 bases from J, leaving 12 bases between. The CDR3 has 16 residues. Germline V lookup: CDR1 SGHTA, CDR2 FQGNSA. The DNA for the CDR3 is TGTGCCAGCAGCTTAGAGACTGGGGGGGGCAATCAGCCCCAGCATTTT. Translation gives CASSLETGGGNQPQHF.

This sequence joins TRBV12-3 or TRBV12-4 and TRBJ2-3, with D possibly being TRBD2 (5 bases). CDR3 length: 13 residues. Between the trimmed V and J ends, which lost 3 bases and 4 bases, there was a span of 8 bases. The CDR3 DNA follows: TGTGCCAGCAGTTTTACTAGAGCAGATACGCAGTATTTT. Translated, it gives CASSFTRADTQYF.

This chain connects TRBV29-1 to TRBJ1-1; TRBD1 is a possible D gene (5 bases). Germline V gene data show CDR1 as SQVTM and CDR2 as ANQGSEA. The CDR3 totals 12 residues. The V gene lost 7 bases and the J gene lost 6 bases, with 15 bases spanning the gap. For the CDR3, the DNA is TGCAGCGCCCTGACACCCAGGGCTGAAGCTTTCTTT. It translates to CSALTPRAEAFF.

This chain uses TRBV5-6 with TRBJ2-5; 7 bases fit TRBD1. CDR1 and CDR2 from the germline V gene are SGHDT and YYEEEE. CDR3 length equals 15 residues. J was trimmed by 5 bases and V by 3 bases; bases with no gene match: 10. In DNA form, the CDR3 reads TGTGCCAGCAGCTCGGCCGACAGGGTCAGGGAGACCCAGTACTTC. Its translation is CASSSADRVRETQYF.

The genes are TRBV5-5 and TRBJ2-5; TRBD1 aligns across 8 bases. Germline CDR1 SGHKS, CDR2 YYEKEE (reference sequence). V shed 4 bases and J 3 bases; nucleotides not matched to a gene: 8. This CDR3 has 15 amino acids. Here the CDR3 DNA reads TGTGCCAGCAGCCCACAGGGGGTCGAGAAAGAGACCCAGTACTTC. This sequence encodes CASSPQGVEKETQYF.